The following is a T cell receptor (beta chain) sequence with its context. Treatment: some 20 received Ad26.COV2.S at low or high dose, single or two shots; 5 received placebo; per-sample allocation not given. It was on day 63 after the first vaccine or placebo injection that samples were taken. V trimming: 2 bases; J trimming: 3 bases; junction bases outside the gene matches: 9. There are 17 residues in the CDR3. CDR1 KGHSH and CDR2 LQKENI come from the germline V gene. Repertoires were generated with immunoSEQ multiplex PCR, while TCRdb's copy carries only in-frame clones and drops some. The sample holds a few hundred thousand clones, almost 90% seen once. This record comes from a study of Ad26.COV2.S vaccination and SARS-CoV-2 variants.

The chain employs TRBV18 and TRBJ2-2; 7 nucleotides align to TRBD1. The sequence was obtained from a person between 18 and 65 years old who received the Ad26.COV2.S COVID-19 vaccine or a placebo. This specimen consisted of peripheral blood, obtained in a trial of Ad26.COV2.S vaccine versus placebo. The CDR3: CASSPSRQGGYTGELFF. The CDR3 coding sequence is TGTGCCAGCTCACCAAGCAGACAGGGTGGTTACACCGGGGAGCTGTTTTTT. The entire variable domain, with the rest obtained from reference TRBV18 and TRBJ2-2, is as follows: NAGVMQNPRHLVRRRGQEARLRCSPMKGHSHVYWYRQLPEEGLKFMVYLQKENIIDESGMPKERFSAEFPKEGPSILRIQQVVRGDSAAYFCASSPSRQGGYTGELFFGEGSRLTVL.